Below are 10 T cell receptor beta chains sequenced from a single sample in a study of OX40 agonist ivuxolimab in advanced cancers. The assay was immunoSEQ multiplex PCR, and TCRdb's table has in-frame clones only and misses some. The table records approximately 50,000 clones, 80% of them present only once. Specimen: CD4+ or CD8+ T cells sorted from blood, collected in a trial of the OX40 agonist ivuxolimab. The receptors originated from an adult with an advanced solid tumor such as melanoma, head and neck, liver or kidney cancer.

The chain is built from TRBV19 and TRBJ1-1; 7 bases line up with TRBD1. V shed 5 bases, J shed 6 bases, and the junction held 6 bases outside the gene matches. The germline V gene encodes CDR1 LNHDA and CDR2 SQIVND (reference sequence). CDR3 length: 13 residues. The chain's CDR3 is CASSVRGDAEAFF. CDR3 coding DNA: TGTGCCAGTAGTGTCAGGGGGGACGCTGAAGCTTTCTTT.

This chain uses TRBV27 with TRBJ2-7; TRBD1 matches 10 bases. V lost 5 bases to trimming and J lost 5 bases; unmatched junction nucleotides: 18. The CDR3 spans 18 residues. Germline assignment: CDR1 MNHEY and CDR2 SMNVEV (reference sequence). This chain's CDR3 is CASSPSRDRGAPYDEQYF. The CDR3 nucleotides are TGTGCCAGCAGTCCCAGCCGGGACAGGGGAGCCCCCTACGACGAGCAGTACTTC.

CDR3 sequence: CASSLQGGNQPQHF. In nucleotides, the CDR3 is TGTGCCAGCTCACTGCAGGGAGGCAATCAGCCCCAGCATTTT. The rearrangement links TRBV18 to TRBJ1-5; D is perhaps TRBD1 (5 bases). CDR3 length: 14 amino acids. Trimming removed 4 bases from V and 2 bases from J, with 9 bases in between. Per germline, CDR1 KGHSH and CDR2 LQKENI. Full variable domain (rest looked up from reference TRBV18 and TRBJ1-5): NAGVMQNPRHLVRRRGQEARLRCSPMKGHSHVYWYRQLPEEGLKFMVYLQKENIIDESGMPKERFSAEFPKEGPSILRIQQVVRGDSAAYFCASSLQGGNQPQHFGDGTRLSIL.

The chain joins TRBV5-1 to TRBJ1-1; D not resolved. V gave up 0 bases and J gave up 1 base, with 10 bases separating them. The V gene's germline CDR1 is SGHRS and CDR2 YFSETQ. The CDR3 length is 15 residues. CDR3 amino acids: CASSLGGSQNTEAFF. The CDR3, as DNA: TGCGCCAGCAGCTTGGGAGGCAGCCAGAACACTGAAGCTTTCTTT.

The rearrangement links TRBV30 to TRBJ1-3, with D maybe TRBD1 (5 bases). In germline, CDR1 is GTSNPN, CDR2 SVGIG (reference sequence). Trimming removed 2 bases at V and 0 bases at J, with 11 bases between. The CDR3 has 15 amino acids. CDR3 in DNA: TGTGCCTGGAGTCGCGGGACGCCCTCTGGAAACACCATATATTTT. It specifies CAWSRGTPSGNTIYF. The full variable domain, rest sourced from reference TRBV30 and TRBJ1-3, is SQTIHQWPATLVQPVGSPLSLECTVEGTSNPNLYWYRQAAGRGLQLLFYSVGIGQISSEVPQNLSASRPQDRQFILSSKKLLLSDSGFYLCAWSRGTPSGNTIYFGEGSWLTVV.

The V and J genes are TRBV30 and TRBJ2-1; D gene unclear. The CDR3 loop spans 12 amino acids. The germline V gene has CDR1 GTSNPN and CDR2 SVGIG (reference sequence). Trimming took 0 bases from V and 10 from J, leaving 10 bases between them. CDR3 coding DNA: TGTGCCTGGAGTGTTCACATAAGCGAGCAGTTCTTC. This sequence encodes CAWSVHISEQFF.

This rearrangement joins TRBV4-3 to TRBJ1-2; possibly TRBD1 for D (5 bases). The CDR3 is 14 residues long. Trimming stripped 1 base from V and 5 bases from J, with 11 bases between. Germline CDR1 reads LGHNA; CDR2 reads YSLEER. In nucleotides, the CDR3 is TGCGCCAGCAGCCAAGCTCGACAGTCTTATGGCTACACCTTC. Amino acids: CASSQARQSYGYTF.

This chain connects TRBV27 to TRBJ2-2; a possible D gene is TRBD1 (5 bases). Trimming pared 5 bases from V and 3 bases from J, leaving 13 bases between. The CDR3 contains 15 residues. Germline V gives CDR1 MNHEY, CDR2 SMNVEV (reference sequence). The CDR3 coding sequence is TGTGCCAGCAGTCGGCAGGGCGCGGACACCGGGGAGCTGTTTTTT. Translated: CASSRQGADTGELFF.

This chain uses TRBV6-5 with TRBJ1-1; D possibly corresponds to TRBD1 (6 bases). Germline V gene sequence: CDR1 MNHEY, CDR2 SVGAGI. Between the trimmed V and J ends, which lost 2 bases and 5 bases, there was a span of 9 bases. The CDR3 spans 13 residues. CDR3 in DNA: TGTGCCAGCAGTTACGGGGGCTTAACTGAAGCTTTCTTT. Protein sequence: CASSYGGLTEAFF.

This clone was detected only a few times. The chain carries TRBV19 and TRBJ1-5, with D hard to call. Germline CDR1 LNHDA, CDR2 SQIVND (reference sequence). V shed 5 bases and J shed 5 bases, with 10 bases lying between them. The CDR3 spans 13 residues. The CDR3 is CASSFTEYQPQHF. CDR3 bases: TGTGCCAGTAGTTTTACGGAATATCAGCCCCAGCATTTT.